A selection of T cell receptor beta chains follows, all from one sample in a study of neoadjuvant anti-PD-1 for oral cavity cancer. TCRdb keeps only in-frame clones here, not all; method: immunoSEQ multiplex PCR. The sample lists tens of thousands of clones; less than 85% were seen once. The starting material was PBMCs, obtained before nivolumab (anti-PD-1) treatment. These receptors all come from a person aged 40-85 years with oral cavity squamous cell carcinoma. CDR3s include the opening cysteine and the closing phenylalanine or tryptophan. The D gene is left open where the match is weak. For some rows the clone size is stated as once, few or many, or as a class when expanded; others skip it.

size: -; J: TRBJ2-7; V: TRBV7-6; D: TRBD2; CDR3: CASSLGSGGFYEQYF; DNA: TGTGCCAGCAGCTTAGGCAGCGGGGGATTCTACGAGCAGTACTTC
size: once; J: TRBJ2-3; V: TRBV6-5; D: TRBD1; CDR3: CASRYTGQGRDTQYF; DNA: TGTGCCAGCAGGTACACGGGACAGGGCAGAGATACGCAGTATTTT
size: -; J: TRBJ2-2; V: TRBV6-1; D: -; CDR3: CASSSTSTGELFF; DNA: TGTGCCAGCAGCTCTACTAGCACCGGGGAGCTGTTTTTT
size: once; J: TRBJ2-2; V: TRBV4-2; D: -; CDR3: CASSQDRLSGELFF; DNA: TGTGCCAGCAGCCAAGATAGGTTATCCGGGGAGCTGTTTTTT
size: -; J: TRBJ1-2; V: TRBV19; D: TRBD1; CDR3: CASSLGTANYGYTF; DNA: TGTGCCAGTAGCCTCGGGACAGCTAACTATGGCTACACCTTC
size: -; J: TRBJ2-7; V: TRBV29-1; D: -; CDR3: CSVEGYPPNNYEQYF; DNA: TGCAGCGTTGAAGGTTACCCACCTAATAACTACGAGCAGTACTTC
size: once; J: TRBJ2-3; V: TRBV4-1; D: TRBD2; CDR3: CASSLGLATDTQYF; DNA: TGCGCCAGCAGCCTCGGACTAGCCACAGATACGCAGTATTTT
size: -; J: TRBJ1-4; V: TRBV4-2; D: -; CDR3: CASSQDPTTARANEKLFF; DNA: TGTGCCAGCAGCCAAGATCCGACTACAGCTCGTGCTAATGAAAAACTGTTTTTT
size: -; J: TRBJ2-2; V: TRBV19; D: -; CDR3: CATHRTVDGELFF; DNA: TGTGCCACCCACAGGACCGTCGACGGGGAGCTGTTTTTT
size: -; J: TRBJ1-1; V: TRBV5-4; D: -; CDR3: CASSFGPTSGQTEAFF; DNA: TGTGCCAGCAGCTTCGGACCAACCTCAGGGCAAACTGAAGCTTTCTTT
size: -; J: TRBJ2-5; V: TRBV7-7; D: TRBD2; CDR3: CASSLSTSGRETQYF; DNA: TGTGCTAGCAGCTTATCGACTAGCGGGCGAGAGACCCAGTACTTC
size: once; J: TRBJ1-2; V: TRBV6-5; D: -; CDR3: CASTRRGSYGYTF; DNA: TGTGCCAGCACCCGGCGGGGGAGCTATGGCTACACCTTC
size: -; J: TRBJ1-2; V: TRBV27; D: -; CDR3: CASSLSGVYGYTF; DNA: TGTGCCAGCAGTTTATCGGGTGTCTATGGCTACACCTTC
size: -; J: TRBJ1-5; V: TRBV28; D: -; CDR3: CASSRGGGRGSQPQHF; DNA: TGTGCCAGCAGCCGAGGGGGAGGGCGAGGGTCTCAGCCCCAGCATTTT
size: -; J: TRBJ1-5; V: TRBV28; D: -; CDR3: CATKQGSNQPQHF; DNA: TGTGCCACCAAACAGGGTAGCAATCAGCCCCAGCATTTT
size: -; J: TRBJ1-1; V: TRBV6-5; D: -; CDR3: CASSYNGGRAFF; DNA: TGTGCCAGCAGTTACAACGGGGGACGAGCTTTCTTT
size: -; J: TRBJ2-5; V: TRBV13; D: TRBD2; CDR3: CASSSALAGGLETQYF; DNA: TGTGCCAGCAGCTCCGCCTTAGCGGGAGGGTTAGAGACCCAGTACTTC
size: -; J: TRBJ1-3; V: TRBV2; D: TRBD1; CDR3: CASTPDRISGNTIYF; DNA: TGTGCCAGCACTCCGGACAGGATCTCTGGAAACACCATATATTTT
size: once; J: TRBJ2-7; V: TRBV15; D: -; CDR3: CATSKPGPSYEQYF; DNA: TGTGCCACCAGCAAGCCAGGGCCCTCCTACGAGCAGTACTTC
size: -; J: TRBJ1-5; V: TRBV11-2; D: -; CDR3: CASSLEGGGQPQHF; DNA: TGTGCCAGCAGCTTAGAGGGGGGCGGTCAGCCCCAGCATTTT
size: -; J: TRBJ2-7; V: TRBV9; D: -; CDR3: CAGSVGGTSSYEQYF; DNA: TGTGCCGGCAGCGTAGGCGGAACGAGCTCCTACGAGCAGTACTTC
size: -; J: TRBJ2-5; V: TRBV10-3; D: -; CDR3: CAISEGAGETQYF; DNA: TGTGCCATCAGTGAGGGGGCAGGGGAGACCCAGTACTTC
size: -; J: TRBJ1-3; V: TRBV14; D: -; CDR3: CASSQWSGNTIYF; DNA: TGTGCCAGCAGCCAATGGTCCGGAAACACCATATATTTT
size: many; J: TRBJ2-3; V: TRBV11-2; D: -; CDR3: CASSLGTTGDTQYF; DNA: TGTGCCAGCAGCTTGGGAACGACCGGGGATACGCAGTATTTT
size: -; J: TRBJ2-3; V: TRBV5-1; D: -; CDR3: CASSLASKTTDTQYF; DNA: TGCGCCAGCAGCTTGGCGAGCAAAACCACAGATACGCAGTATTTT
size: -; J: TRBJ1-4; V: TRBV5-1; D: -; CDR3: CASRGQDLEKLFF; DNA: TGCGCCAGCAGGGGTCAGGACTTAGAAAAACTGTTTTTT
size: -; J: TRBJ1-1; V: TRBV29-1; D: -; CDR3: CSVFDVGNTEAFF; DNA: TGCAGCGTTTTTGACGTCGGGAACACTGAAGCTTTCTTT
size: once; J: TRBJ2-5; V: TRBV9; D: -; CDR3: CASSVFGQETQYF; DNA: TGTGCCAGCAGCGTATTTGGGCAAGAGACCCAGTACTTC